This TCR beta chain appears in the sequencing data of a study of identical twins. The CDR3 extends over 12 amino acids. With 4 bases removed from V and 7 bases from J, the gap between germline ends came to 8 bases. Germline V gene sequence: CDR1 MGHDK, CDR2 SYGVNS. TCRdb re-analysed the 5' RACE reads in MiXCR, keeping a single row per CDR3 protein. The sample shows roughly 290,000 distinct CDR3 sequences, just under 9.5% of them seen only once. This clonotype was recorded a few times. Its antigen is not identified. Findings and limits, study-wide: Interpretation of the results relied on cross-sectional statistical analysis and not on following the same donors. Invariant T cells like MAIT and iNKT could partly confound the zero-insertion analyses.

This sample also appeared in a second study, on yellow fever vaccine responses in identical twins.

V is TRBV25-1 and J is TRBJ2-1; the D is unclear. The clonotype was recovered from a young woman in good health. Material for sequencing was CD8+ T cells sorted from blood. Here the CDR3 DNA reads TGTGCCAGCAGTGTATCTTATAATGAGCAGTTCTTC. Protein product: CASSVSYNEQFF. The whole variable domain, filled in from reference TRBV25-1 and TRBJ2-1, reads EADIYQTPRYLVIGTGKKITLECSQTMGHDKMYWYQQDPGMELHLIHYSYGVNSTEKGDLSSESTVSRIRTEHFPLTLESARPSHTSQYLCASSVSYNEQFFGPGTRLTVL.